Each of the 16 T cell receptor beta chains below was sequenced from the same sample in a study of long-term antiretroviral therapy in people with HIV. Assay version v3.0 of immunoSEQ was used, and it was run at survey level. Produced via immunoSEQ multiplex PCR; TCRdb's table is partial and in-frame only. The sample records some 25,000 clones, about 85% being singletons. Sequenced here: unsorted PBMCs, sampled 1.9 years after starting antiretroviral therapy. Every receptor here comes from a woman in her 30s with HIV.

The V and J genes are TRBV29-1 and TRBJ1-1; no firm D call. This CDR3 spans 13 amino acids. Looked up from germline, CDR1 is SQVTM and CDR2 is ANQGSEA. Trimming left V 3 bases short and J 4 bases short, with 12 bases between. CDR3 residues: CSVDAGRFTEAFF. The DNA for the CDR3 is TGCAGCGTTGATGCCGGCAGGTTCACTGAAGCTTTCTTT.

The J gene is TRBJ2-5, the V gene TRBV5-5; D ambiguous. Germline V gives CDR1 SGHKS, CDR2 YYEKEE (reference sequence). The CDR3 sequence is 13 residues long. The V gene lost 4 bases and the J gene lost 5 bases, with 12 bases spanning the gap. CDR3 sequence (DNA): TGTGCCAGCAGCCTAACCCCTCCGGAGACCCAGTACTTC. It specifies CASSLTPPETQYF.

The chain recombines TRBV9 with TRBJ2-7; 7 nucleotides line up with TRBD2. Losses at the gene ends were 3 bases for V and 7 bases for J; bases not matched to a gene: 10. Germline lookup yields CDR1 SGDLS and CDR2 YYNGEE. The CDR3 has 14 residues. CDR3 amino acids: CASSAGTTGGEQYF. CDR3 in DNA: TGTGCCAGCAGCGCGGGGACTACCGGTGGGGAGCAGTACTTC.

The chain employs TRBV19 and TRBJ1-3, with no clear D. From germline, CDR1 is LNHDA and CDR2 SQIVND (reference sequence). Trimming stripped 3 bases from V and 0 bases from J, with 6 bases between. This CDR3 contains 14 residues. Written as DNA, the CDR3 is TGTGCCAGTAGTATTTCTGCCTCTGGAAACACCATATATTTT. It is translated as CASSISASGNTIYF.

The rearrangement uses TRBV11-2 and TRBJ2-1, with 8 bases identical to TRBD2. Germline assignment: CDR1 SGHAT and CDR2 FQNNGV. The CDR3 is 17 amino acids. J gave up 1 base and V 5 bases, and 10 bases lay outside the gene matches. The CDR3 DNA reads as TGTGCCAGCAGCCCAATACTCGGGGGGGGGTCCTACAATGAGCAGTTCTTC. Protein product: CASSPILGGGSYNEQFF.

The chain couples TRBV27 to TRBJ2-1, with D maybe TRBD2 (7 bases). CDR3 length: 16 residues. The germline V and J ends were trimmed by 5 bases and 1 base, with 15 bases remaining between them. Germline CDR1 MNHEY, CDR2 SMNVEV (reference sequence). The DNA of the CDR3 is TGTGCCAGCAGTAGGGGGACGGGGGGATCCTACAATGAGCAGTTCTTC. It codes for CASSRGTGGSYNEQFF.

V is TRBV27 and J is TRBJ1-1; D gene unclear. Germline CDR1 reads MNHEY; CDR2 reads SMNVEV (reference sequence). The CDR3 has 13 amino acids. Trimming removed 6 bases at V and 3 bases at J, with 11 bases between. DNA for the CDR3: TGTGCCAGCAGCGCAGGTAGATACACTGAAGCTTTCTTT. This codes for CASSAGRYTEAFF.

This clone came up a few times. The chain links TRBV6-1 to TRBJ1-5, with 8 bases identical to TRBD1. Losses at the gene ends were 8 bases for V and 5 bases for J; bases not matched to a gene: 5. This CDR3 comprises 13 residues. CDR1 and CDR2 (germline): MNHNS, SASEGT. CDR3 amino acids: CASSGTGHQPQHF. CDR3 coding DNA: TGTGCCAGCTCAGGGACAGGCCATCAGCCCCAGCATTTT.

The chain recombines TRBV2 with TRBJ1-4; 10 nucleotides match TRBD1. V gave up 7 bases and J gave up 4 bases; unmatched junction bases: 9. This CDR3 has 16 amino acids. The V gene's germline CDR1 is SNHLY and CDR2 FYNNEI. The DNA for the CDR3 is TGTGCCAGCAAAGGGACAGGGGTCCCGCTTAATGAAAAACTGTTTTTT. It is translated as CASKGTGVPLNEKLFF.

The table lists this clone with a few counts. The chain carries TRBV4-1 and TRBJ1-5; the D is unclear. The CDR3 has 13 residues. Germline assignment: CDR1 MGHRA and CDR2 YSYEKL. V was clipped by 4 bases and J by 6 bases, with 10 bases between them. The CDR3 loop reads CASSRTIGQPQHF. The DNA of the CDR3 is TGCGCCAGCAGCCGGACTATTGGTCAGCCCCAGCATTTT.

The chain has TRBV7-9 and TRBJ2-3, with TRBD2 matching over 11 bases. V gave up 1 base and J gave up 3 bases; unmatched junction bases: 6. CDR3 length: 17 residues. The V gene's germline CDR1 is SEHNR and CDR2 FQNEAQ (reference sequence). For the CDR3, the DNA is TGTGCCAGCAGCTTAGGGTTAGCGGGAGGGAGTACAGATACGCAGTATTTT. It is translated as CASSLGLAGGSTDTQYF.

The chain joins TRBV5-1 to TRBJ1-3; D call uncertain. In germline, CDR1 is SGHRS, CDR2 YFSETQ. The CDR3 length is 16 residues. Trimming removed 2 bases from V and 2 bases from J, with 14 bases in between. CDR3 in amino acids: CASSLVSPKAGNTIYF. DNA for the CDR3: TGCGCCAGCAGCTTAGTCTCCCCAAAGGCTGGAAACACCATATATTTT.

V usage is TRBV6-6 and J usage is TRBJ1-1; no firm D call. V shed 3 bases and J shed 11 bases, with 10 bases lying between them. The CDR3 totals 11 residues. The germline CDR1 and CDR2 sequences are MNHNY and SVGAGI (reference sequence). The CDR3 loop is CASSYQGVAFF. In nucleotides, the CDR3 is TGTGCCAGCAGTTATCAAGGCGTCGCTTTCTTT.

DNA for the CDR3: TGTGCCTGGAGTGTAACAGGGATGAACACTGAAGCTTTCTTT. This gives the protein CAWSVTGMNTEAFF. The chain uses TRBV30 and TRBJ1-1, with D possibly matching TRBD1 (6 bases). The CDR3 totals 14 residues. The V gene's germline CDR1 is GTSNPN and CDR2 SVGIG (reference sequence). V lost 0 bases to trimming and J lost 0 bases, with 8 bases between them.

The chain carries TRBV5-1 and TRBJ1-5; 11 nucleotides align to TRBD1. The V gene end was trimmed by 1 base and the J gene end by 8 bases; junction bases not matched to a gene: 2. Germline CDR1 and CDR2: SGHRS and YFSETQ. The CDR3 is 14 amino acids. The CDR3 nucleotides read TGCGCCAGCAGCTTGATGGGACAGGGGGAGCCCCAGCATTTT. This codes for CASSLMGQGEPQHF.

The chain has TRBV7-8 and TRBJ2-5; TRBD2 might be the D (5 bases). Trimming stripped 1 base from V and 5 bases from J, with 17 bases between. This CDR3 contains 16 residues. Germline CDR1 and CDR2: SGHVS and FQNEAQ. The CDR3 bases are TGTGCCAGCAGCTTAGTTTTTTCTGGCGGCGGGGAGACCCAGTACTTC. Its translation: CASSLVFSGGGETQYF. Full variable domain (missing parts from reference TRBV7-8 and TRBJ2-5): GAGVSQSPRYKVAKRGQDVALRCDPISGHVSLFWYQQALGQGPEFLTYFQNEAQLDKSGLPSDRFFAERPEGSVSTLKIQRTQQEDSAVYLCASSLVFSGGGETQYFGPGTRLLVL.